A selection of T cell receptor beta chains follows, all from one sample in a study of OX40 agonist ivuxolimab in advanced cancers. The data were produced by immunoSEQ multiplex PCR, yet TCRdb's version contains in-frame clones alone and is incomplete. The data hold 45,000 to 75,000 clones, with 82% observed a single time. Sequencing was performed on CD4+ or CD8+ T cells sorted from blood, taken in a trial of the OX40 agonist ivuxolimab. The receptors shown here come from an adult with an advanced solid tumor such as melanoma, head and neck, liver or kidney cancer. CDR3s include the opening cysteine and the closing phenylalanine or tryptophan. D genes are given only for firm matches. Not every row has a clone size; where given, it reads once, few, many or a size class.

d_gene	v_gene	j_gene	abundance	CDR3nt	CDR3aa
.	TRBV7-2	TRBJ1-2	.	TGTGCCAGCAGCTTAGAAGGTCGAGGGGGTAGCTATGGCTACACCTTC	CASSLEGRGGSYGYTF
TRBD2	TRBV10-1	TRBJ2-1	.	TGCGCCAGCAGTTCCAATAAGCGGGAGGGCGGCAATGAGCAGTTCTTC	CASSSNKREGGNEQFF
.	TRBV5-4	TRBJ2-4	.	TGTGCCAGCAGCTTTGGGCAGGGTAAGGGTGCCAAAAACATTCAGTACTTC	CASSFGQGKGAKNIQYF
.	TRBV7-9	TRBJ1-6	.	TGTGCCAGCAGCGACACAGGAAGGGCTCTTCTAGACTTT	CASSDTGRALLDF
.	TRBV6-5	TRBJ1-1	.	TGTGCCAGCAGCAAGTTCAGGACGCTTAACACTGAAGCTTTCTTT	CASSKFRTLNTEAFF
.	TRBV6-1	TRBJ1-1	.	TGTGCCAGCAGTGAAGATTGGGGATTGAACACTGAAGCTTTCTTT	CASSEDWGLNTEAFF
TRBD2	TRBV7-2	TRBJ2-1	.	TGTGCCAGCAGCTCCCGGGGCGGGGGCAATGAGCAGTTCTTC	CASSSRGGGNEQFF
TRBD1	TRBV9	TRBJ2-2	.	TGTGCCAGCAGCCTACAGGGGACCACCGGGGAGCTGTTTTTT	CASSLQGTTGELFF
TRBD2	TRBV7-3	TRBJ2-1	.	TGTGCCAGCAGCCTTGGGCTAGCGGGAGGGCCCTCCTACAATGAGCAGTTCTTC	CASSLGLAGGPSYNEQFF
TRBD2	TRBV11-2	TRBJ2-1	few	TGTGCCAGCAGCTTACTTCTAGCGGGGGGGCTCAATGAGCAGTTCTTC	CASSLLLAGGLNEQFF
.	TRBV9	TRBJ2-5	.	TGTGCCAGCTCCCGGGGGGCAGATGAGACCCAGTACTTC	CASSRGADETQYF
TRBD1	TRBV27	TRBJ2-7	many	TGTGCCAGCAGTAACCGGGACAGGGGCTACGAGCAGTACTTC	CASSNRDRGYEQYF
.	TRBV6-1	TRBJ1-5	few	TGTGCCAGCAGCACCTGGGGTCTTCAGCCCCAGCATTTT	CASSTWGLQPQHF
TRBD1	TRBV19	TRBJ2-7	.	TGTGCCAGTAGTAAACAGGGGGCCTACGAGCAGTACTTC	CASSKQGAYEQYF
.	TRBV5-4	TRBJ2-1	few	TGTGCCAGCAGCTTGACCGAGGAGCAGTTCTTC	CASSLTEEQFF
.	TRBV7-2	TRBJ1-3	few	TGTGCCAGCAGACCAAACTTGGGACGTGGAAACACCATATATTTT	CASRPNLGRGNTIYF
TRBD1	TRBV9	TRBJ2-5	.	TGTGCCAGCAGCCCACAGGGGGCCTTACAAGAGACCCAGTACTTC	CASSPQGALQETQYF
.	TRBV20-1	TRBJ2-3	.	TGCAGTTCAAAAGGCTTTGATACGCAGTATTTT	CSSKGFDTQYF
.	TRBV10-3	TRBJ2-7	.	TGTGCCATCAGTGGGTCCAGGGAGACCTCCTACGAGCAGTACTTC	CAISGSRETSYEQYF
TRBD1	TRBV7-2	TRBJ1-1	.	TGTGCCAGCAGCTCCCCCGGACAGGGATTAGCTTTCTTT	CASSSPGQGLAFF
TRBD1	TRBV2	TRBJ2-2	.	TGTGCCAGCTCACAGGGGGCGCTTCAAAGGGAGCTGTTTTTT	CASSQGALQRELFF
.	TRBV5-1	TRBJ1-1	.	TGCGCCAGCAGCTTGGTGGCAGGGGACACTGAAGCTTTCTTT	CASSLVAGDTEAFF
.	TRBV6-1	TRBJ2-4	few	TGTGCCAGCAGTACAACCAGGGATGACAAAAACATTCAGTACTTC	CASSTTRDDKNIQYF
.	TRBV9	TRBJ1-2	.	TGTGCCAGCAGCGGATCCGGCGGGTTCTATGGCTACACCTTC	CASSGSGGFYGYTF
.	TRBV7-2	TRBJ2-3	.	TGTGCCAGCAGCGCCGGAAGAGGGGGGGGGATAGATACGCAGTATTTT	CASSAGRGGGIDTQYF
.	TRBV5-6	TRBJ1-2	.	TGTGCCAGCAGCCAGACCCCAGTGATAGAGGGGAATGGCTACACCTTC	CASSQTPVIEGNGYTF
.	TRBV7-8	TRBJ1-2	.	TGTGCCAGCAGCCCTGACGGTGCCGACTATGGCTACACCTTC	CASSPDGADYGYTF
.	TRBV7-2	TRBJ1-2	once	TGTGCCAGCAGCTTAGATCGAAGTGGGGGCTACACCTTC	CASSLDRSGGYTF
.	TRBV21-1	TRBJ2-5	.	TGTGCCAGCAGCAAACGAACAGGGCGGGCCCTGGAGACCCAGTACTTC	CASSKRTGRALETQYF
.	TRBV4-3	TRBJ1-3	.	TGCGCCAGCAGCCTACGACAGGACTCTGGAAACACCATATATTTT	CASSLRQDSGNTIYF
TRBD2	TRBV25-1	TRBJ2-7	.	TGTGCCAGCAGTGAATCTACTAGCGGGAGCCCCTACGAGCAGTACTTC	CASSESTSGSPYEQYF
TRBD2	TRBV18	TRBJ2-1	.	TGTGCCAGCTCACCACGGGCTAGCGGTTCCGGAGGCGATGAGCAGTTCTTC	CASSPRASGSGGDEQFF
.	TRBV27	TRBJ2-7	.	TGTGCCAGCACTGAAATGGGGGCGGTCGGCGAGCAGTACTTC	CASTEMGAVGEQYF
.	TRBV18	TRBJ2-1	few	TGTGCCAGCTCACCGACTATTGGGGGCGATGAGCAGTTCTTC	CASSPTIGGDEQFF
TRBD1	TRBV7-9	TRBJ1-2	.	TGTGCCAGCAGCCCGTCGGGACAGGGGGTCTATGGCTACACCTTC	CASSPSGQGVYGYTF
.	TRBV11-3	TRBJ1-1	.	TGTGCCAGCAGCTTAGTCACTGAAGCTTTCTTT	CASSLVTEAFF
TRBD1	TRBV27	TRBJ2-7	once	TGTGCCAGCAGTTTCAGGGGGAAATTGGTGGACGAGCAGTACTTC	CASSFRGKLVDEQYF
.	TRBV11-2	TRBJ2-2	.	TGTGCCAGCAGCTATGACAGAAACACCGGGGAGCTGTTTTTT	CASSYDRNTGELFF
.	TRBV5-6	TRBJ1-1	.	TGTGCCAGCAGCACAATTCAGGGAAGGACTGAAGCTTTCTTT	CASSTIQGRTEAFF
.	TRBV18	TRBJ1-6	.	TGTGCCAGCTCACCAGGAAATTCACCCCTCCACTTT	CASSPGNSPLHF
TRBD2	TRBV11-2	TRBJ2-7	.	TGTGCCAGCAGCCCGCCTAGCGGGAGCACCTACGAGCAGTACTTC	CASSPPSGSTYEQYF
TRBD2	TRBV19	TRBJ2-1	.	TGTGCCAGTAGTCGTAGGGCTAGCGGGTCTTCGCGATACAATGAGCAGTTCTTC	CASSRRASGSSRYNEQFF
.	TRBV6-5	TRBJ2-2	.	TGTGCCAGCCGGTGGCAGGGCAACACCGGGGAGCTGTTTTTT	CASRWQGNTGELFF
.	TRBV10-1	TRBJ2-1	.	TGCGCCAGCAGTTTCGCCTCTCCCTACAATGAGCAGTTCTTC	CASSFASPYNEQFF